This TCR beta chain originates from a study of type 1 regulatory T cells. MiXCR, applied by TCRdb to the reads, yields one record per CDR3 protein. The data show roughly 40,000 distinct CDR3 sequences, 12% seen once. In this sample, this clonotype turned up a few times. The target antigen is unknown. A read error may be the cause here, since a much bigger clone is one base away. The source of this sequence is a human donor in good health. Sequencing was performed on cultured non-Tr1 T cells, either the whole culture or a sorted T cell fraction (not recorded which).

The CDR3 protein is CASAREPVLTLGANVLTF. In DNA, the CDR3 is TGTGCCAGCGCTCGGGAGCCGGTCTTGACGCTCGGGGCCAACGTCCTGACTTTC. The chain couples TRBV9 to TRBJ2-6; tentatively, D is TRBD2 (6 bases). The CDR3 is 18 residues long. Trimming left V 7 bases short and J 4 bases short, with 24 bases between. Germline CDR1 and CDR2: SGDLS and YYNGEE.